This T cell receptor beta chain was identified during a study of shared clonotypes between healthy human individuals (dated by TCRdb to 2018 to 2020). About the study as a whole: A few men and two women, aged 18 to 49 years, made up the cohort. For each donor, CD4 naive and CD4 memory were each run on three plates, CD8 naive on two plates, and CD8 memory on one plate. The study deeply sequenced blood TCR repertoires of about five healthy adults to estimate repertoire size and the extent of clonotype sharing between individuals. To increase sequencing depth and limit assay-specific biases, TCR repertoire library preparation and sequencing were carried out by different laboratories using diverse techniques. Each donor's leukapheresis produced roughly between roughly 0.94 and 9.5 billion PBMCs. Beyond this particular receptor, the publication reports: Even with the large sequencing depth, rarefaction of the sorted-subset datasets indicated that sequencing was incomplete. Across four donors, approximately 5% of naive CD4, approximately 3.5% of naive CD8, 2.3% of memory CD4, and 0.4% of memory CD8 clonotypes were shared. Because the study included a small number of donors, the genetic and exposure-history diversity represented was limited. Only blood was sampled, and tissue TCR repertoires likely differ from those in blood. Naive subsets generally had larger estimated clonotype richness than memory subsets did. Clonotypes shared by all four sorted-subset donors showed higher generation probabilities than non-shared clonotypes. Based on pairwise subsampling, the degree of clonotype sharing among donors was expected to be affected by sequencing depth.

On this clone itself: No antigen is known for it. Base qualities are missing; no much larger clone stands one base away.

From the cysteine up to the phenylalanine, the CDR3 has a length of 15 residues. The kept DNA is CDR3 alone, 45 bases in frame from the first base. The CDR1 and CDR2 encoded by the germline V gene (reference sequence) are SEHNR and FQNEAQ. The V end gives up 0 bases and the J end 8 bases, leaving 3 bases in the junction not matched to a gene. Using the deep immunoSEQ assay, TCR CDR3 regions were amplified from genomic DNA by multiplex PCR. Extracted genomic DNA from each cell subset was distributed evenly across all wells of several immunoSEQ 96-well plates, and each plate was treated as a replicate. For sorted subsets, approximately 190 ng genomic DNA, equal to tens of thousands of T cell genomes, was loaded into each replicate PCR. The purified libraries were quantified using a Qubit 3.0 fluorometer, sized with a Bioanalyzer 2100, and then quantified again using the KAPA Library Quantification kit. Each immunoSEQ 96-well plate was sequenced on its own single-read 150-cycle Illumina NextSeq 550 flow cell. As for the authors' bioinformatics: Because the immunoSEQ output held only junctional sequences and lacked quality scores, the filtering could not match the filtering applied to full-length reads. Sequences were annotated with PyIR, a Python wrapper for IgBLAST v1.9, using IMGT germline references to assign V/J genes and CDR3. Reads with weak V/J assignments (E-value above 1e-6), missing CDR3, stop codons, out-of-frame junctions, or ambiguous translated residues were removed. V3J clonotypes were defined by identical inferred V gene, J gene, and CDR3 amino acid sequence. To compute the percentage overlap between repertoires, the number of shared unique clonotypes was divided by the size of the smaller repertoire. Richness of each repertoire was evaluated using RTK rarefaction, the Chao1 estimator, and Recon v2.1 estimates of unobserved clonotypes. Generation probabilities were computed with OLGA for all TCRbeta clonotypes obtained by the gDNA method from several donors. Sourced from immuneACCESS, this table was stored by TCRdb with only in-frame sequences that have V and J called. A share of the clones is absent; for the studies checked, an unresolved V gene accounts for under half, and the remainder has no known explanation. That table is the source of V, J and clone size, and D and trimming were worked out from the DNA. Recorded for this sample are about 820,000 clones; 80% to 95% of them occurred a single time. The biggest ten clones account for nearly 25% of the sample.

CD8 naive samples were obtained by positive selection for CCR7 among CD45RO-negative cells, yielding a CD45RA+CCR7+ population from which TemRA cells were excluded. Donors were healthy HIV-negative adults with no recently reported acute infections or vaccinations. All donors were Caucasian adults living in Nashville, Tennessee, USA. Blood was collected by leukapheresis, and PBMCs were isolated by Ficoll-Histopaque density gradient centrifugation and then cryopreserved in liquid nitrogen vapor phase. Analytical flow cytometry was used to check the purity and quantity of every magnetically sorted T cell population. Each sorted fraction had its genomic DNA isolated and then quantified by UV absorbance on a Nanodrop 2000c.

The sequenced sample was naive CD8+ T cells sorted from blood. The sample's cell subset or site, from its label and the paper: CD45RA+CCR7+. This receptor was identified in a man aged 25-40 years in good health. This chain joins TRBV7-9 to TRBJ1-4, and TRBD1 aligns with 10 junction nucleotides. For the CDR3, the sequence is CASSLAGQGSEKLFF. The nucleotide sequence is given as TGTGCCAGCAGCTTAGCGGGACAGGGGTCCGAAAAACTGTTTTTT. The CDR3 plus the reference TRBV7-9 and TRBJ1-4 genes for the other parts give the full variable domain: DTGVSQNPRHKITKRGQNVTFRCDPISEHNRLYWYRQTLGQGPEFLTYFQNEAQLEKSRLLSDRFSAERPKGSFSTLEIQRTEQGDSAMYLCASSLAGQGSEKLFFGSGTQLSVL.